This record covers a single T cell receptor beta chain. Produced via immunoSEQ multiplex PCR; TCRdb's table is partial and in-frame only. The profile covers roughly 76,000 clones, with over 80% appearing a single time and more than 0.45% taken by the ten largest. The entry originates in a study of T cell changes during pregnancy in multiple sclerosis. V was pared by 2 bases and J by 6 bases, with 5 bases between. The CDR3 extends over 12 amino acids. Germline loops: CDR1 MNHNS, CDR2 SASEGT. V usage is TRBV6-1 and J usage is TRBJ1-5, with no clear D. The specimen was CD4+ T cells from peripheral blood mononuclear cells, collected in the second trimester of pregnancy. The clonotype originates from a female donor with multiple sclerosis, enrolled in a pregnancy study. CDR3 residues: CASSEWSQPQHF. Written as DNA, the CDR3 is TGTGCCAGCAGTGAATGGAGTCAGCCCCAGCATTTT.